The source of this TCR beta chain is a study of blood T cells in healthy people across ages. With a J-beta primer mix and a sample-barcoded 5' primer, a second PCR ran about 7 to 11 cycles. Each of the cDNA molecules was tagged by a template-switch adaptor with 12 random nucleotides. TCRdb reprocessed the 5' RACE reads via MiXCR and lists one record per CDR3 protein. This table holds 450,000 to 650,000 distinct CDR3 sequences, under 30% found once. Germline V gene data show CDR1 as MNHEY and CDR2 as SVGAGI. The CDR3 contains 15 residues. Trimming removed 2 bases from V and 9 bases from J, with 14 bases in between. Remarks on this clonotype: What it binds is not known.

General observations from the study: Any conclusive comparison of naive versus antigen-experienced cells was prevented by using unsorted PBMCs. Relative to aged donors, long-lived donors carried more naive CD4+ cells and displayed higher diversity.

These data also featured in a second study, about T cells of mothers and their children.

The receptor was derived from a boy aged 5-17 years in good health. The chain joins TRBV6-5 to TRBJ1-6; possible D gene TRBD1, 5 bases. Sample: blood. CDR3 DNA: TGTGCCAGCAGTTACCCCCGGGAGGGGACTTCACCCCTCCACTTT. Its translation: CASSYPREGTSPLHF.